This T cell receptor beta chain was recorded in a study of cytomegalovirus exposure and HLA in healthy donors. Study-wide context: Around 80 million unique TCRs from HLA-typed donors were held in an early data release. Study-wide results and caveats: Association of a missense DCLRE1C variant with TCR beta V- and J-gene trimming was reported in a later analysis.

The PCR had 60 Vbeta and 13 Jbeta primers. Profiling relied on immunoSEQ multiplex PCR, and the TCRdb table lists in-frame clones only, not all of them. The table shows 75,000 to 95,000 clones, with over 55% occurring only once. Trimming took 3 bases from V and 4 from J; bases not matched to a gene: 6. Germline lookup yields CDR1 SGHRS and CDR2 YFSETQ. The CDR3 runs 14 residues. This clone was seen more than once but under ten times. Its antigen is undetermined. As for the donors, each was a healthy bone marrow donor. J is TRBJ1-2 and V is TRBV5-1; 7 bases match TRBD1. Material for sequencing was PBMCs. The sequence was obtained from a woman aged 30 to 39 in good health and CMV-seronegative. The CDR3 DNA follows: TGCGCCAGCAGCTCGACAGGGAATGTCTATGGCTACACCTTC. Encoded protein: CASSSTGNVYGYTF.